This is a list of T cell receptor beta chains from one sample in a study of blood T cell repertoires in COVID-19. Assay: immunoSEQ multiplex PCR; the TCRdb copy retains only in-frame clones and omits some. The profile shows hundreds of thousands of clones, 80% to 90% of them singletons. The sequenced material came from peripheral blood. The receptors shown here come from a woman in her 30s with COVID-19, enrolled during active disease. Both conserved end residues are part of each CDR3. Each record gives: V gene, D gene, clone size, J gene, CDR3 protein, CDR3 DNA. The D gene is left open where the match is weak. Rows give clone size only sometimes, using once, few, many, or a class for an expanded clone.

TRBV27	.	.	TRBJ2-7	CASSLNPGTYEQYF	TGTGCCAGCAGTTTAAATCCAGGGACCTACGAGCAGTACTTC
TRBV6-2/TRBV6-3	TRBD1	.	TRBJ2-5	CASSSERTGGMETQYF	TGTGCCAGCAGTTCCGAAAGGACAGGGGGCATGGAGACCCAGTACTTC
TRBV18	.	.	TRBJ2-1	CASSPDLGTRAYNEQFF	TGTGCCAGCTCACCAGATCTAGGGACACGGGCCTACAATGAGCAGTTCTTC
TRBV13	TRBD2	.	TRBJ2-7	CASSFGRTSGTYEQYF	TGTGCCAGCAGCTTTGGGCGGACTAGCGGCACCTACGAGCAGTACTTC
TRBV13	TRBD1	.	TRBJ1-1	CASSLGDRDTEAFF	TGTGCCAGCAGCTTAGGGGACAGGGACACTGAAGCTTTCTTT
TRBV5-6	.	.	TRBJ1-2	CASSMAYRELLYGYTF	TGTGCCAGCAGCATGGCCTACAGGGAGCTCCTTTATGGCTACACCTTC
TRBV3-1/TRBV3-2	TRBD2	.	TRBJ2-7	CASSQGLAGGPYEQYF	TGTGCCAGCAGCCAAGGACTAGCGGGGGGTCCCTACGAGCAGTACTTC
TRBV24-1	.	.	TRBJ2-1	CATSQGNQQFF	TGTGCCACCTCCCAGGGCAATCAGCAGTTCTTC
TRBV2	TRBD2	once	TRBJ2-1	CASRAEPSGRHEQFF	TGTGCCAGCAGGGCAGAACCCAGCGGGAGACATGAGCAGTTCTTC
TRBV19	.	.	TRBJ1-3	CASSVRGARMGSGNTIYF	TGTGCCAGTAGTGTGCGGGGGGCGCGGATGGGATCTGGAAACACCATATATTTT
TRBV5-1	.	.	TRBJ2-2	CASSSAGVETGELFF	TGCGCCAGCAGCTCGGCAGGGGTGGAAACCGGGGAGCTGTTTTTT
TRBV11-2	.	.	TRBJ1-3	CASSFSGWSGNTIYF	TGTGCCAGCAGCTTTTCAGGGTGGTCTGGAAACACCATATATTTT
TRBV4-1	.	.	TRBJ2-1	CASSQDLSSVSSYNEQFF	TGCGCCAGCAGCCAAGATCTTTCCAGCGTAAGCTCCTACAATGAGCAGTTCTTC
TRBV28	.	.	TRBJ1-1	CASSSNGLKAFF	TGTGCCAGCAGCTCAAATGGACTGAAAGCTTTCTTT
TRBV7-6	TRBD1	.	TRBJ1-5	CASSLEGQGRQPQHF	TGTGCCAGCAGCTTAGAGGGACAGGGACGTCAGCCCCAGCATTTT
TRBV2	.	.	TRBJ2-3	CASWNYLTDPSLGYTDTQYF	TGTGCCAGCTGGAATTACTTAACAGACCCGAGCCTCGGTTACACAGATACGCAGTATTTT
TRBV4-1	TRBD2	.	TRBJ2-5	CASSQGSSGRETQYF	TGCGCCAGCAGCCAAGGTTCTAGCGGGAGAGAGACCCAGTACTTC
TRBV25-1	TRBD1	.	TRBJ2-6	CASSDRTGIGVGANVLTF	TGTGCCAGCAGTGACAGGACAGGGATCGGAGTCGGGGCCAACGTCCTGACTTTC
TRBV28	.	.	TRBJ2-1	CASSSDFGGATYNEQFF	TGTGCCAGCAGTTCCGATTTCGGCGGGGCAACGTACAATGAGCAGTTCTTC
TRBV5-4	.	.	TRBJ1-6	CASSSTEDNSPLHF	TGTGCCAGCAGCTCGACAGAAGATAATTCACCCCTCCACTTT
TRBV27	.	.	TRBJ1-6	CASSSIRGSYNSPLHF	TGTGCCAGCAGTTCAATCAGGGGCTCCTATAATTCACCCCTCCACTTT
TRBV5-1	.	.	TRBJ2-6	CASSLGGRPGANVLTF	TGCGCCAGCAGCCTTGGTGGGCGCCCTGGGGCCAACGTCCTGACTTTC
TRBV6-2/TRBV6-3	TRBD1	.	TRBJ1-1	CASSYSRPGGFDTEAFF	TGTGCCAGCAGTTACTCGAGGCCAGGGGGCTTTGACACTGAAGCTTTCTTT
TRBV10-3	.	once	TRBJ2-2	CAISEPGKVGELFF	TGTGCCATCAGTGAGCCAGGGAAGGTCGGGGAGCTGTTTTTT
TRBV4-3	TRBD2	.	TRBJ2-3	CASSQGGAAGGQYF	TGCGCCAGCAGCCAAGGAGGGGCAGCGGGGGGGCAGTATTTT
TRBV5-1	.	.	TRBJ2-1	CASSQTLGVGSYNEQFF	TGCGCCAGCAGCCAGACCCTAGGCGTAGGCTCCTACAATGAGCAGTTCTTC
TRBV3-1/TRBV3-2	.	.	TRBJ1-1	CASSQDVDSEAFF	TGTGCCAGCAGCCAAGACGTTGACAGTGAAGCTTTCTTT
TRBV6-2/TRBV6-3	.	.	TRBJ1-2	CASSYSFAGSGYTF	TGTGCCAGCAGTTACTCCTTTGCGGGGAGCGGCTACACCTTC
TRBV7-2	.	.	TRBJ1-6	CASSSGNSPLHF	TGTGCCAGCAGCTCCGGGAATTCACCCCTCCACTTT
TRBV24-1	TRBD1	.	TRBJ2-3	CATMGQGGLGGTDTQYF	TGTGCCACTATGGGACAGGGGGGACTTGGGGGCACAGATACGCAGTATTTT
TRBV7-2	.	.	TRBJ2-5	CASSLRGGRVETQYF	TGTGCCAGCAGCTTGAGGGGGGGCAGGGTGGAGACCCAGTACTTC